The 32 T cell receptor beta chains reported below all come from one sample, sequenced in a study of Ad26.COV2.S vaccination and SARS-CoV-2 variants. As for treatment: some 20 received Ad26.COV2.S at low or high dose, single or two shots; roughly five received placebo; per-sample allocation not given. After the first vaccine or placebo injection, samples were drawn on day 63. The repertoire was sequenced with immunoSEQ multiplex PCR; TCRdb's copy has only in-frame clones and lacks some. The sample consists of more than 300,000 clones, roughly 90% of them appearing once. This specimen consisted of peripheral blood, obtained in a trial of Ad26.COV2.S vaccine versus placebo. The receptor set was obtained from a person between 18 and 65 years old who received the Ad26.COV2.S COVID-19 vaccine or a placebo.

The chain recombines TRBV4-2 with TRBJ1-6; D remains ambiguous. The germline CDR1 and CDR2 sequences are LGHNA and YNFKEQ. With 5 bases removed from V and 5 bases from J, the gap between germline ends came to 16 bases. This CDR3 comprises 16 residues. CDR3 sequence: CASSSSLGIHNSPLHF. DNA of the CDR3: TGTGCCAGCAGCTCCTCCCTAGGGATCCATAATTCACCCCTCCACTTT.

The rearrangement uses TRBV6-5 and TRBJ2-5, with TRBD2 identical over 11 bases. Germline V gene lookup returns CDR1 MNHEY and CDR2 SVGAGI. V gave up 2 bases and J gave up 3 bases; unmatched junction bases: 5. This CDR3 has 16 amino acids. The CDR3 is CASSYRGSGGEETQYF. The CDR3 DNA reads TGTGCCAGCAGTTACCGGGGTAGCGGGGGGGAAGAGACCCAGTACTTC.

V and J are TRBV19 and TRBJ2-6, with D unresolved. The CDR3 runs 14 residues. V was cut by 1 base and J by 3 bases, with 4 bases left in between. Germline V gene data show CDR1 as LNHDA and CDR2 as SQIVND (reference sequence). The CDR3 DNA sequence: TGTGCCAGTAGTATAGGAGGTGGGGCCAACGTCCTGACTTTC. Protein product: CASSIGGGANVLTF. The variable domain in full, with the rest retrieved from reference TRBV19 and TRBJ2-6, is DGGITQSPKYLFRKEGQNVTLSCEQNLNHDAMYWYRQDPGQGLRLIYYSQIVNDFQKGDIAEGYSVSREKKESFPLTVTSAQKNPTAFYLCASSIGGGANVLTFGAGSRLTVL.

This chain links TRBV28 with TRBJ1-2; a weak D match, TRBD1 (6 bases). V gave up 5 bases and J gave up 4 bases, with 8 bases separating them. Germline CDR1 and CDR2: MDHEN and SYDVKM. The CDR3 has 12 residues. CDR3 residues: CASSEQGYGYTF. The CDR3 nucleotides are TGTGCCAGCAGTGAACAGGGCTATGGCTACACCTTC.

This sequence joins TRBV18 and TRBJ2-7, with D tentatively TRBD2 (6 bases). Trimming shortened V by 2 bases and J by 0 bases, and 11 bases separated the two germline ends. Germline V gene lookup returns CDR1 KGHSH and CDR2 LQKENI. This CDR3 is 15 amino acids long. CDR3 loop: CASSPARDSSYEQYF. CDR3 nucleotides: TGTGCCAGCTCACCAGCCCGGGACTCCTCCTACGAGCAGTACTTC.

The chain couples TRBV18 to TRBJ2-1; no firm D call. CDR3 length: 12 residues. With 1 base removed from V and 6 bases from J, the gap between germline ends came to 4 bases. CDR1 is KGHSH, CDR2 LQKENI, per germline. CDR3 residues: CASSPRSNEQFF. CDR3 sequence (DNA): TGTGCCAGCTCACCACGCTCCAATGAGCAGTTCTTC.

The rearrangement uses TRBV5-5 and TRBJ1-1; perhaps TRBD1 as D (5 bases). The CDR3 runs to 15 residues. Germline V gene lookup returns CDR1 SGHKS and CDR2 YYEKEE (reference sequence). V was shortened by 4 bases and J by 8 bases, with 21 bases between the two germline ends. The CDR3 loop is CASSLNGHTGSEAFF. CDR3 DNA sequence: TGTGCCAGCAGCCTAAACGGACATACTGGATCCGAAGCTTTCTTT.

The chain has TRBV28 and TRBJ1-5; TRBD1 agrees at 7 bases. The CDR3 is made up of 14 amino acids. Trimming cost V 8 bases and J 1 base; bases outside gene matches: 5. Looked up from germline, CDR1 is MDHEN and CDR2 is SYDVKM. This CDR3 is CASEAGGSNQPQHF. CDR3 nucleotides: TGTGCCAGCGAGGCAGGGGGAAGCAATCAGCCCCAGCATTTT. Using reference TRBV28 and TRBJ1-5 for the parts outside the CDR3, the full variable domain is DVKVTQSSRYLVKRTGEKVFLECVQDMDHENMFWYRQDPGLGLRLIYFSYDVKMKEKGDIPEGYSVSREKKERFSLILESASTNQTSMYLCASEAGGSNQPQHFGDGTRLSIL.

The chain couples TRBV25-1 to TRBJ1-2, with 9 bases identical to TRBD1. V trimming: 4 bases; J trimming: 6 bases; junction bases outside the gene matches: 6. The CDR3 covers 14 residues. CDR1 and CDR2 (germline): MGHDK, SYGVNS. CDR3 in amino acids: CASSGQGVVHGYTF. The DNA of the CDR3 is TGTGCCAGCAGTGGACAGGGGGTTGTCCATGGCTACACCTTC.

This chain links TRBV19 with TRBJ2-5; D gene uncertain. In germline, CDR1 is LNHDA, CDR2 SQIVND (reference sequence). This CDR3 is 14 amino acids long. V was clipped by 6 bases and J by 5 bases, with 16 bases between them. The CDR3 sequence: CASSPTGVRETQYF. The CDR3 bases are TGTGCCAGTAGCCCTACTGGCGTACGGGAGACCCAGTACTTC.

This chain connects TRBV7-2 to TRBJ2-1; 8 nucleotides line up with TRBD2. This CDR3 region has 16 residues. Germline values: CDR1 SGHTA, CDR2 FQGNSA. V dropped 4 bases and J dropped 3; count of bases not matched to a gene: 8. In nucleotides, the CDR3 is TGTGCCAGCAGCTCTTTGTCTAGCGGGCGCTACAATGAGCAGTTCTTC. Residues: CASSSLSSGRYNEQFF.

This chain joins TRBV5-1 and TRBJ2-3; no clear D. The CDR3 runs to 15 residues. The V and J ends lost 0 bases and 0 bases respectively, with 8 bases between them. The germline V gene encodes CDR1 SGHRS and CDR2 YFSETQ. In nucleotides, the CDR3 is TGCGCCAGCAGCTTGGACGGTTCTAGCACAGATACGCAGTATTTT. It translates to CASSLDGSSTDTQYF.

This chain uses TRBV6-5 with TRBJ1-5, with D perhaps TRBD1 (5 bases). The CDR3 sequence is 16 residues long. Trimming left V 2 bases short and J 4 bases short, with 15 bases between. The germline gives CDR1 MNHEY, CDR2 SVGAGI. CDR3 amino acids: CASSYPTAVGNQPQHF. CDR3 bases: TGTGCCAGCAGTTACCCGACAGCCGTCGGGAATCAGCCCCAGCATTTT.

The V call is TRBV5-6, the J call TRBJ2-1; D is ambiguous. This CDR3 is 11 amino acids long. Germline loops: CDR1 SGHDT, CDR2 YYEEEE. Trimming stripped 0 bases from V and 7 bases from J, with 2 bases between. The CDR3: CASSLGNEQFF. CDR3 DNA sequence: TGTGCCAGCAGCTTGGGTAATGAGCAGTTCTTC.

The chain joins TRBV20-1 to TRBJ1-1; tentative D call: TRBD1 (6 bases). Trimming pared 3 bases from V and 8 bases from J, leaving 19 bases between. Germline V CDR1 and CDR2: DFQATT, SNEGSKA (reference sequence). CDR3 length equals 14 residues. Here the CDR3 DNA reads TGCAGTGCTAGTGATGGGCTTACAGGGAGAGAAGCTTTCTTT. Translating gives CSASDGLTGREAFF.

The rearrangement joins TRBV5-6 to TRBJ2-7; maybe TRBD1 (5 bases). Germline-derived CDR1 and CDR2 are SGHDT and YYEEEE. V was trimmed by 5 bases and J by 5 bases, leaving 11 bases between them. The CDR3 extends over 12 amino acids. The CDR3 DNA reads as TGTGCCAGCAGTATCCAGGGCAACGAGCAGTACTTC. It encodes CASSIQGNEQYF. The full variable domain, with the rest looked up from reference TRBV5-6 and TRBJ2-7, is DAGVTQSPTHLIKTRGQQVTLRCSPKSGHDTVSWYQQALGQGPQFIFQYYEEEERQRGNFPDRFSGHQFPNYSSELNVNALLLGDSALYLCASSIQGNEQYFGPGTRLTVT.

CDR3 in DNA: TGTGCCAGCAGGAGAGAAGCGGGAACGTCCTACAATGAGCAGTTCTTC. Translated, it gives CASRREAGTSYNEQFF. This chain joins TRBV2 and TRBJ2-1; 7 bases match TRBD2. With 6 bases clipped from V and 1 base from J, the junction kept 9 bases outside the gene matches. The length of the CDR3 is 16 residues. Per the germline V gene, CDR1 is SNHLY and CDR2 is FYNNEI. Variable domain in full (rest from reference TRBV2 and TRBJ2-1): EPEVTQTPSHQVTQMGQEVILRCVPISNHLYFYWYRQILGQKVEFLVSFYNNEISEKSEIFDDQFSVERPDGSNFTLKIRSTKLEDSAMYFCASRREAGTSYNEQFFGPGTRLTVL.

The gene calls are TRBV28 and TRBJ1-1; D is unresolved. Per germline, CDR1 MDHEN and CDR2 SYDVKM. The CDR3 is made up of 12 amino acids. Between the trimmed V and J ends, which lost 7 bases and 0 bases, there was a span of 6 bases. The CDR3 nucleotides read TGTGCCAGCACAGTTCTGAACACTGAAGCTTTCTTT. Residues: CASTVLNTEAFF.

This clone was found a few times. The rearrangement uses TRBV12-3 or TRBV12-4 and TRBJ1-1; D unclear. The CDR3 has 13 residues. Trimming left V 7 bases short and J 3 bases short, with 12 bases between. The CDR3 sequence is CASNLGGYTEAFF. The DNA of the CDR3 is TGTGCCAGCAACCTAGGAGGGTACACTGAAGCTTTCTTT.

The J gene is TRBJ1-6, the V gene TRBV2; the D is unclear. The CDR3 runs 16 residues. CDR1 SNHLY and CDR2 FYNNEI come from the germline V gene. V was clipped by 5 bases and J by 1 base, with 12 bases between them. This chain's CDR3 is CASSQGSGSYNSPLHF. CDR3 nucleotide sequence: TGTGCCAGCAGTCAAGGGAGCGGATCCTATAATTCACCCCTCCACTTT.

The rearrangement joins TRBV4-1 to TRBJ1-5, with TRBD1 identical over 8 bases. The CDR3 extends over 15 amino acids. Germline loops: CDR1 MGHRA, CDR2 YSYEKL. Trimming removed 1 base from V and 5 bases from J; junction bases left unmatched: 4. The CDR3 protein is CASSQGTGKHQPQHF. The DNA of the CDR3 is TGCGCCAGCAGCCAAGGGACAGGGAAGCATCAGCCCCAGCATTTT.

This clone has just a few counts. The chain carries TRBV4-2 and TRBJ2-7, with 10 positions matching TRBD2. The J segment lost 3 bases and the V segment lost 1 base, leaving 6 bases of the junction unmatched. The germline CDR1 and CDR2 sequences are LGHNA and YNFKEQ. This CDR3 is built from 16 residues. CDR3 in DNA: TGTGCCAGCAGCCAAGTTGAGGCTAGCGGGAGCTACGAGCAGTACTTC. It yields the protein CASSQVEASGSYEQYF.

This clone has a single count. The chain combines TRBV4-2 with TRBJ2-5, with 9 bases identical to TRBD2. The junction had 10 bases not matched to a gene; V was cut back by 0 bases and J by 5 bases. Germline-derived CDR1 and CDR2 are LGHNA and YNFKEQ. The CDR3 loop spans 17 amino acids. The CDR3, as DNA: TGTGCCAGCAGCCAAGATAGAAGCGGGGGGCGAGGGGAGACCCAGTACTTC. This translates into CASSQDRSGGRGETQYF.

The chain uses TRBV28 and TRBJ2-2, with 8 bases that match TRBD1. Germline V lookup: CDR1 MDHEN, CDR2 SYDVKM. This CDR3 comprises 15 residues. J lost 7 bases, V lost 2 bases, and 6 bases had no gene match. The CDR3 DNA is TGTGCCAGCAGTTTAGAGGACAGGGCGAACGGGGAGCTGTTTTTT. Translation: CASSLEDRANGELFF.

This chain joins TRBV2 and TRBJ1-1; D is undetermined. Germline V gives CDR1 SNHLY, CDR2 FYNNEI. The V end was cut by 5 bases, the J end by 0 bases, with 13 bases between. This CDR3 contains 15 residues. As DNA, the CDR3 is TGTGCCAGCAGTTTGTGGCCAAAAATGAACACTGAAGCTTTCTTT. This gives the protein CASSLWPKMNTEAFF.

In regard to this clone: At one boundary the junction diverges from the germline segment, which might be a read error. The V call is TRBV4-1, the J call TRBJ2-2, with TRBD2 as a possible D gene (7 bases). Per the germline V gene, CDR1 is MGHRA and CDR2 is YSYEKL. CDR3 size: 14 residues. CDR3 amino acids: CARSQGGGTGELFF. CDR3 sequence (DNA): TGCGCCCGCAGCCAAGGGGGGGGCACCGGGGAGCTGTTTTTT.

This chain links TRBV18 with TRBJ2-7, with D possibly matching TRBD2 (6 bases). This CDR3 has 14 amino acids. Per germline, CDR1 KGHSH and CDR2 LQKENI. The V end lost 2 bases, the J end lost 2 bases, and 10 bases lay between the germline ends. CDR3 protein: CASSPITGAYEQYF. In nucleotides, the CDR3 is TGTGCCAGCTCACCAATAACGGGAGCCTACGAGCAGTACTTC.

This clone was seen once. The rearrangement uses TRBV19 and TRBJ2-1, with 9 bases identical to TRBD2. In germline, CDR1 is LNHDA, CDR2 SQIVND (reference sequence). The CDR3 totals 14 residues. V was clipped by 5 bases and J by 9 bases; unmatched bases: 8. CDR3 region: CASSEVAGDGEQFF. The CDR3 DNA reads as TGTGCCAGTAGTGAAGTAGCGGGAGACGGTGAGCAGTTCTTC.

The CDR3, as DNA: TGTGCCAGCAGTCTCCGGGACAGGGGTCCCTCTAAGGGGACCCAGTACTTC. Amino acid sequence: CASSLRDRGPSKGTQYF. The chain recombines TRBV6-2 or TRBV6-3 with TRBJ2-5, with TRBD1 identical over 10 bases. V was clipped by 5 bases and J by 7 bases; unmatched bases: 16. The CDR3 loop spans 17 amino acids. Germline V gene data show CDR1 as MNHEY and CDR2 as SVGEGT.

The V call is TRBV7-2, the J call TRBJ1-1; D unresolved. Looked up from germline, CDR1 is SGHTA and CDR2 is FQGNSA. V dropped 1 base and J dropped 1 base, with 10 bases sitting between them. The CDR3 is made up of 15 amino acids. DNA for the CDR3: TGTGCCAGCAGCTTAGGAGGCGCAGCGAACACTGAAGCTTTCTTT. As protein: CASSLGGAANTEAFF.

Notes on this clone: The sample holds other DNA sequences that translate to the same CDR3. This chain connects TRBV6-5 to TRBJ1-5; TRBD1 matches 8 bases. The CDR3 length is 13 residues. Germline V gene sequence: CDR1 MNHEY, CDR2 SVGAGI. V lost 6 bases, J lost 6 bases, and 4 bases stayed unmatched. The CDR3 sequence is CASRAGGSQPQHF. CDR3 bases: TGTGCCAGCAGAGCAGGGGGCAGTCAGCCCCAGCATTTT.

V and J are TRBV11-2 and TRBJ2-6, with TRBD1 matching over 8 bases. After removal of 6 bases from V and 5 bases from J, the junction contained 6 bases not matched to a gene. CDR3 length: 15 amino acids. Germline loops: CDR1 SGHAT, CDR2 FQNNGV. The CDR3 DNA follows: TGTGCCAGCAGGGATGGACAGGGTTGGGCCAACGTCCTGACTTTC. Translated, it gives CASRDGQGWANVLTF.